The T cell receptor (beta chain) under discussion was sequenced for a study of blood T cell repertoires in COVID-19. The CDR3 spans 14 residues. The V and J ends lost 0 bases and 6 bases respectively, with 11 bases between them. The V gene's germline CDR1 is SGHRS and CDR2 YFSETQ. The sample holds a few counts of this clone. The protocol was immunoSEQ multiplex PCR, while the TCRdb copy is restricted to in-frame clones and leaves out a portion. The sample includes approximately 440,000 clones, around 91% of them seen just once. The chain combines TRBV5-1 with TRBJ2-3, with D maybe TRBD2 (5 bases). The clonotype originates from a man between 18 and 35 years old who had recovered from COVID-19. What was sequenced was PBMCs or T cells enriched from blood (not recorded which). CDR3 sequence (DNA): TGCGCCAGCAGCTTGGGACTACCGGGTGATACGCAGTATTTT. Translated, it gives CASSLGLPGDTQYF.